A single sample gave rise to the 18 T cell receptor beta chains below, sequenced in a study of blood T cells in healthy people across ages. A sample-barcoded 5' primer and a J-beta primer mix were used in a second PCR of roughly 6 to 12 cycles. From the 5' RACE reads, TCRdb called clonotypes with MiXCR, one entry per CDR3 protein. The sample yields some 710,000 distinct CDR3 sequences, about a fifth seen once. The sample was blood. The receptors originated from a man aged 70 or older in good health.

CDR3 region: CASSYGTGGGTQYF. As DNA, the CDR3 is TGTGCCAGCAGTTACGGGACAGGGGGAGGGACCCAGTACTTC. The chain couples TRBV6-6 to TRBJ2-1, with 11 bases identical to TRBD1. The J call may be mistaken, given a closer DNA end match to TRBJ2-5. Germline V gene lookup returns CDR1 MNHNY and CDR2 SVGAGI (reference sequence). The CDR3 consists of 14 residues.

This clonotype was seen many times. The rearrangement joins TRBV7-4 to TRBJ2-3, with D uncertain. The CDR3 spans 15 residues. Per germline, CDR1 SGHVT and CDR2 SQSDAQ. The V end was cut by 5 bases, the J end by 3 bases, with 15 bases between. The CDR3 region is CASSRLVYPTDTQYF. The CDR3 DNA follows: TGTGCCAGCAGCCGCTTAGTGTACCCAACAGATACGCAGTATTTT.

Here the CDR3 reads CASSFRTSGGVPYNEQFF. CDR3 DNA sequence: TGTGCCAGCAGCTTCCGGACTAGCGGGGGGGTGCCCTACAATGAGCAGTTCTTC. The chain has TRBV11-2 and TRBJ2-1; 15 nucleotides line up with TRBD2. The CDR3 is made up of 18 amino acids. Germline V gene data show CDR1 as SGHAT and CDR2 as FQNNGV. Germline trimming cut 3 bases from V and 2 bases from J; bases unmatched to any gene: 5.

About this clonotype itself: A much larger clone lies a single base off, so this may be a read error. CDR3 amino acids: CASRLWGGFQETQYF. For the CDR3, the DNA is TGTGCCAGCAGGCTATGGGGGGGATTTCAAGAGACCCAGTACTTC. The rearrangement joins TRBV13 to TRBJ2-5; TRBD2 aligns across 7 bases. The germline V gene has CDR1 PRHDT and CDR2 FYEKMQ (reference sequence). Trimming removed 6 bases from V and 2 bases from J; junction bases left unmatched: 9. The CDR3 contains 15 residues.

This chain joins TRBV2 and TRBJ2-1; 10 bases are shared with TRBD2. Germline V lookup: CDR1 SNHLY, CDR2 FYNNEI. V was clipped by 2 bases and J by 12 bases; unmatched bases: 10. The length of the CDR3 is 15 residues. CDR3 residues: CASSENAPSGRVQFF. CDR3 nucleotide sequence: TGTGCCAGCAGTGAAAACGCGCCTAGCGGGAGAGTGCAGTTCTTC. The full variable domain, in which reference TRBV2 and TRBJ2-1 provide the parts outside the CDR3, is EPEVTQTPSHQVTQMGQEVILRCVPISNHLYFYWYRQILGQKVEFLVSFYNNEISEKSEIFDDQFSVERPDGSNFTLKIRSTKLEDSAMYFCASSENAPSGRVQFFGPGTRLTVL.

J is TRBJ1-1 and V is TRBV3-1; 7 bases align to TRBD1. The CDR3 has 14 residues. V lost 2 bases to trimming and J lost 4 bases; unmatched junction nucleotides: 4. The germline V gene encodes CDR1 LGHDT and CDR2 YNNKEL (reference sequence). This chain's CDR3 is CASSQKDRSTEAFF. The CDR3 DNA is TGTGCCAGCAGCCAAAAGGACAGGAGCACTGAAGCTTTCTTT. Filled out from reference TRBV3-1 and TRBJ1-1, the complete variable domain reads DTAVSQTPKYLVTQMGNDKSIKCEQNLGHDTMYWYKQDSKKFLKIMFSYNNKELIINETVPNRFSPKSPDKAHLNLHINSLELGDSAVYFCASSQKDRSTEAFFGQGTRLTVV.

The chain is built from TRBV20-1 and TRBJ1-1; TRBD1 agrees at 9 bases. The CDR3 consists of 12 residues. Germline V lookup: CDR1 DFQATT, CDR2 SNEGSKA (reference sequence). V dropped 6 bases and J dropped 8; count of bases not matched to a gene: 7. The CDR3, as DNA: TGCAGTGCCACGGGGACAGGGTTCGAAGCTTTCTTT. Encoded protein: CSATGTGFEAFF.

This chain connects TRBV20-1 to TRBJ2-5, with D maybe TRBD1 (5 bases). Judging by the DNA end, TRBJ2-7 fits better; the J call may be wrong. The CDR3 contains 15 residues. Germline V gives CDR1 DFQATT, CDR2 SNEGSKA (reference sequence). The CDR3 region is CSLTNQGQGLPEQYF. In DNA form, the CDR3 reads TGCAGCCTAACTAACCAAGGACAAGGATTGCCCGAGCAGTACTTC.

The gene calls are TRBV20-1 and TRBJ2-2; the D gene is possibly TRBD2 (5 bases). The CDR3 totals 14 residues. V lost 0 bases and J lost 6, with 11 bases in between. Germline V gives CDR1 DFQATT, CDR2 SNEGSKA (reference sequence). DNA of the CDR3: TGCAGTGCTAGAGATCCCCTAGCATCCGGGGAGCTGTTTTTT. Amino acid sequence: CSARDPLASGELFF.

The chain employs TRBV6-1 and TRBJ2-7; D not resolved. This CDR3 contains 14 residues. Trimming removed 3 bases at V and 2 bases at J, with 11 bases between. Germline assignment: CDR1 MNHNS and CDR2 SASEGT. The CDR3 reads CASSEERTPYEQYF. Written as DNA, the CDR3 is TGTGCCAGCAGTGAGGAAAGAACCCCCTACGAGCAGTACTTC.

CDR3 sequence: CASSARGEIVQPQHF. DNA of the CDR3: TGTGCCAGCAGCGCTAGGGGGGAAATCGTGCAGCCCCAGCATTTT. The chain combines TRBV9 with TRBJ1-5, with D maybe TRBD1 (6 bases). The V and J ends lost 3 bases and 7 bases respectively, with 17 bases between them. Germline CDR1 reads SGDLS; CDR2 reads YYNGEE. The CDR3 is 15 residues long.

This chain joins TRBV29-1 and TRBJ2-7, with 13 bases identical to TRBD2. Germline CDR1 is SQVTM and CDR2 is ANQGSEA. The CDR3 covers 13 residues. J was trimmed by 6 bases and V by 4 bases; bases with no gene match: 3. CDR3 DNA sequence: TGCAGCGTTGCTCGGACTAGCGGGAGCGAGCAGTACGTC. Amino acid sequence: CSVARTSGSEQYV.

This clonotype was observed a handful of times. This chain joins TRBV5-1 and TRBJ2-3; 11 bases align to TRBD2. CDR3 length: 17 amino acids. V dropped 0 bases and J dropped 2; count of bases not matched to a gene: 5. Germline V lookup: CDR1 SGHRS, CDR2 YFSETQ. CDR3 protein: CASSLESSGRPTDTQYF. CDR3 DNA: TGCGCCAGCAGCTTGGAGTCTAGCGGGAGGCCCACAGATACGCAGTATTTT.

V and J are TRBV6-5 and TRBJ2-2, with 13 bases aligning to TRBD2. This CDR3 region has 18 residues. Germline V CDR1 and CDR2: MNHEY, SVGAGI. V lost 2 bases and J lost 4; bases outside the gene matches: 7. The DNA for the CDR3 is TGTGCCAGCAGTTACCAGAGACTAGCGGGGGGCCCCACCGGGGAGCTGTTTTTT. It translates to CASSYQRLAGGPTGELFF.

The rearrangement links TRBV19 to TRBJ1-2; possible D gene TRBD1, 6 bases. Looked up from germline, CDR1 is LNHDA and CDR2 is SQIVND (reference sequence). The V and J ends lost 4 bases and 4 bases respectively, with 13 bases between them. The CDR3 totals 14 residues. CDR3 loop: CASSTGANRYGYTF. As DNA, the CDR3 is TGTGCCAGTAGTACGGGGGCCAATCGCTATGGCTACACCTTC.

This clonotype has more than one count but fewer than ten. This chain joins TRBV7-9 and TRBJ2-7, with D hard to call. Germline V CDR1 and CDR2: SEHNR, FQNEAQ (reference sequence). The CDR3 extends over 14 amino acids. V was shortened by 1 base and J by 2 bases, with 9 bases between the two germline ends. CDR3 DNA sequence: TGTGCCAGCAGCTTAGGCGGCGCCGCCTACGAGCAGTACTTC. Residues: CASSLGGAAYEQYF.

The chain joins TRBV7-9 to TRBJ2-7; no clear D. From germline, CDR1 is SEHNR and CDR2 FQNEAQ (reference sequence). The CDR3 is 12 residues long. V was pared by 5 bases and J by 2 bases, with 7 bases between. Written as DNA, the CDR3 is TGTGCCAGCAGCCGAAACCCCTACGAGCAGTACGTC. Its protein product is CASSRNPYEQYV.

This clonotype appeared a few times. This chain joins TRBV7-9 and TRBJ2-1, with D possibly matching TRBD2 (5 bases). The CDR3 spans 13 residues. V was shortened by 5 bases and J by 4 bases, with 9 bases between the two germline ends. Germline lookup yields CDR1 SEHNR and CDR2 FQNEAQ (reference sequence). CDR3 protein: CASSVGAYNEQFF. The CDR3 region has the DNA TGTGCCAGCAGCGTGGGAGCATACAATGAGCAGTTCTTC.